These T cell receptor beta chains were read from a single sample in a study of blood T cell repertoires in COVID-19. The protocol was immunoSEQ multiplex PCR, while the TCRdb copy is restricted to in-frame clones and leaves out a portion. The sample lists roughly 130,000 clones, roughly 80% occurring once. Sequences were obtained from peripheral blood. The receptor source for this set is a woman aged 45-65 years with acute or convalescent COVID-19. The CDR3 runs from the conserved cysteine through the conserved F or W. The D gene is left open where the match is weak. Not every row has a clone size; where given, it reads once, few, many or a size class.

D gene	V gene	J gene	clone size	CDR3 protein	CDR3 DNA
TRBD1	TRBV19	TRBJ1-1	.	CASSFRQGRITEAFF	TGTGCCAGTAGTTTTAGACAGGGCAGGATCACTGAAGCTTTCTTT
.	TRBV14	TRBJ2-1	once	CASSPFPGTRNNEQFF	TGTGCCAGCAGCCCCTTTCCAGGTACACGGAACAATGAGCAGTTCTTC
TRBD1	TRBV5-1	TRBJ1-3	once	CASSLDSGVDWDSLSGNTIYF	TGCGCCAGCAGCTTGGATTCGGGGGTGGATTGGGACAGCCTCTCTGGAAACACCATATATTTT
.	TRBV19	TRBJ2-2	.	CASSLGHANTGELFF	TGTGCCAGTAGTTTAGGGCACGCGAACACCGGGGAGCTGTTTTTT
.	TRBV19	TRBJ2-1	.	CASSTLGGYNEQFF	TGTGCCAGTAGTACCCTAGGGGGCTACAATGAGCAGTTCTTC
.	TRBV5-5	TRBJ2-7	.	CASSQALGGRHEQYF	TGTGCCAGCAGCCAAGCCTTGGGGGGTCGGCACGAGCAGTACTTC
TRBD1	TRBV29-1	TRBJ1-2	.	CSVGMRQGNGYTF	TGCAGCGTTGGAATGCGACAGGGGAATGGCTACACCTTC
TRBD1	TRBV6-1	TRBJ1-4	.	CASSAGTGGLGTNEKLFF	TGTGCCAGCAGTGCAGGGACAGGGGGCCTCGGGACTAATGAAAAACTGTTTTTT
TRBD1	TRBV6-5	TRBJ1-2	.	CASSYSSGGYGYTF	TGTGCCAGCAGTTACTCGTCAGGGGGCTATGGCTACACCTTC
TRBD2	TRBV7-2	TRBJ2-3	.	CASKSGVVTDTQYF	TGTGCCAGCAAAAGCGGGGTAGTAACAGATACGCAGTATTTT
.	TRBV5-8	TRBJ1-1	.	CASSFNRNTEAFF	TGTGCCAGCAGCTTTAACAGGAACACTGAAGCTTTCTTT
.	TRBV6-1	TRBJ2-1	.	CASNEPTGLGEQFF	TGTGCCAGCAATGAACCGACAGGATTGGGTGAGCAGTTCTTC
TRBD1	TRBV10-3	TRBJ1-1	.	CAIREDRGQTEAFF	TGTGCCATCAGAGAGGACAGGGGGCAAACTGAAGCTTTCTTT
.	TRBV7-2	TRBJ1-4	.	CASSPPGQSNEKLFF	TGTGCCAGCAGTCCCCCCGGACAGTCTAATGAAAAACTGTTTTTT
.	TRBV2	TRBJ2-7	.	CASSVQGGYEQYF	TGTGCCAGCAGTGTACAGGGTGGCTACGAGCAGTACTTC
.	TRBV4-1	TRBJ2-7	.	CASSQDPWAGTYEQYF	TGCGCCAGCAGCCAAGACCCCTGGGCAGGGACCTACGAGCAGTACTTC
.	TRBV6-2/TRBV6-3	TRBJ2-7	.	CASSQLRDFSYEQYF	TGTGCCAGCAGCCAACTTCGGGACTTCTCCTACGAGCAGTACTTC
TRBD2	TRBV7-6	TRBJ2-7	.	CASSLAVAGGHEQYF	TGTGCCAGCAGCTTAGCGGTAGCGGGGGGGCACGAGCAGTACTTC
TRBD1	TRBV6-5	TRBJ2-1	.	CASSLGGQGAREQFF	TGTGCCAGCAGTTTGGGGGGACAGGGGGCGCGTGAGCAGTTCTTC
.	TRBV19	TRBJ1-5	.	CASTSPSRARWSNQPQHF	TGTGCCAGTACCTCACCAAGCAGGGCGAGGTGGAGCAATCAGCCCCAGCATTTT
.	TRBV7-6	TRBJ2-2	few	CASSPRGTGELFF	TGTGCCAGCAGCCCAAGGGGGACCGGGGAGCTGTTTTTT
.	TRBV4-2	TRBJ2-3	few	CASSQGRGRDTDTQYF	TGTGCCAGCAGCCAAGGGCGGGGAAGGGATACAGATACGCAGTATTTT
TRBD2	TRBV12-5	TRBJ2-1	.	CASGWLAGGSYNEQFF	TGTGCTAGTGGTTGGCTAGCGGGGGGCTCCTACAATGAGCAGTTCTTC
TRBD1	TRBV30	TRBJ1-5	.	CASRTGDQPQHF	TGTGCCTCGAGGACAGGAGATCAGCCCCAGCATTTT
.	TRBV30	TRBJ1-2	.	CAWSAGTLHYGYTF	TGTGCCTGGAGCGCCGGGACACTTCACTATGGCTACACCTTC